This is a list of T cell receptor beta chains from one sample in a study of blood T cell repertoires in COVID-19. This table comes from immunoSEQ multiplex PCR, and its TCRdb copy is limited to in-frame clones, with some not included. The data contain tens of thousands of clones, 88% of them singletons. Sequencing used peripheral blood. The source is a human donor in a cohort sampled during active COVID-19. The CDR3 runs from the conserved cysteine through the conserved F or W. A D gene is named only where the DNA matches it firmly. Clone size appears in some rows only: once, few, many, or a class for an expanded clone.

NA	NA	TRBV10-3	TRBJ1-6	CAISEWVTGNSPLHF	TGTGCCATCAGTGAGTGGGTGACGGGTAATTCACCCCTCCACTTT
few	TRBD1	TRBV5-6	TRBJ1-6	CASSTGQGPLVSYNSPLHF	TGTGCCAGCAGCACCGGACAGGGACCACTCGTCTCCTATAATTCACCCCTCCACTTT
NA	TRBD2	TRBV5-1	TRBJ2-1	CASSWLSGGTNEQFF	TGCGCCAGCAGCTGGCTCAGCGGGGGGACGAATGAGCAGTTCTTC
NA	NA	TRBV3-1/TRBV3-2	TRBJ1-1	CASSPSGTEAFF	TGTGCCAGCAGCCCATCGGGGACTGAAGCTTTCTTT
NA	NA	TRBV5-1	TRBJ1-5	CASSLGQLNQPQHF	TGCGCCAGCAGCTTGGGACAGCTAAATCAGCCCCAGCATTTT
few	NA	TRBV6-5	TRBJ1-5	CASIEGGRNQPQHF	TGTGCCAGCATCGAAGGAGGGAGGAATCAGCCCCAGCATTTT
NA	NA	TRBV5-1	TRBJ2-1	CASSPGTPYNEQFF	TGCGCCAGTTCCCCCGGGACTCCCTACAATGAGCAGTTCTTC
NA	TRBD2	TRBV7-9	TRBJ2-1	CASSSGTSGNNEQFF	TGTGCCAGCAGCTCCGGGACTAGCGGAAACAATGAGCAGTTCTTC
NA	NA	TRBV30	TRBJ1-6	CAWRGSAGRNSPLHF	TGTGCCTGGCGTGGGAGTGCGGGGCGAAATTCACCCCTCCACTTT
NA	TRBD2	TRBV7-2	TRBJ2-3	CASSYNGGSTDTQYF	TGTGCCAGCAGCTATAACGGGGGGAGCACAGATACGCAGTATTTT
NA	NA	TRBV5-4	TRBJ2-5	CASSLGRGGKETQYF	TGTGCCAGCAGCTTGGGTCGTGGAGGGAAAGAGACCCAGTACTTC
NA	NA	TRBV21-1	TRBJ2-3	CASNRTSGTDTQYF	TGTGCCAGCAACCGGACTAGCGGCACAGATACGCAGTATTTT
NA	TRBD1	TRBV2	TRBJ2-1	CASRNGQGANEQFF	TGTGCCAGCAGAAACGGACAGGGGGCGAATGAGCAGTTCTTC
NA	NA	TRBV5-1	TRBJ2-7	CASASGQGPYEQYF	TGCGCCAGCGCCTCGGGCCAGGGGCCGTACGAGCAGTACTTC